These T cell receptor beta chains were read from a single sample in a study of blood T cell repertoires in COVID-19. Clones were read by immunoSEQ multiplex PCR, and TCRdb kept only the in-frame ones, dropping some. This sample has approximately 260,000 clones; about 80% occur once, and the top ten carry roughly 4.6%. Sequenced input: peripheral blood. These receptors all stem from an elderly woman with active or convalescent COVID-19. CDR3s include the opening cysteine and the closing phenylalanine or tryptophan. A D gene is named only where the DNA matches it firmly. Clone size is stated in some rows and not others, as once, few, many or a class when expanded.

size,V,J,D,DNA,CDR3
.,TRBV7-9,TRBJ1-2,TRBD1,TGTGCCAGCAGCGCAGGGGGTTATGGCTACACCTTC,CASSAGGYGYTF
.,TRBV27,TRBJ2-7,.,TGTGCCAGCAGATTCGACAGGAAAACATACGAGCAGTACTTC,CASRFDRKTYEQYF
once,TRBV12-1,TRBJ2-2,.,TGTGCCAGCAGCGCTCGGACAGGGACCGGCGGGGAGCTGTTTTTT,CASSARTGTGGELFF
.,TRBV7-9,TRBJ1-3,.,TGTGCCAGCAGCTTTGGGCACTCTGGAAACACCATATATTTT,CASSFGHSGNTIYF
.,TRBV6-5,TRBJ2-3,.,TGTGCCAGCAGTTACTCGACGGGGGATACGCAGTATTTT,CASSYSTGDTQYF
.,TRBV4-1,TRBJ2-1,.,TGCGCCAGCAGCCAACGTGCCGGGGGTACGCACAATGAGCAGTTCTTC,CASSQRAGGTHNEQFF
once,TRBV7-9,TRBJ1-3,TRBD1,TGTGCCAGCAGCCCCCCGACAGGGGTTGGAAACACCATATATTTT,CASSPPTGVGNTIYF
.,TRBV14,TRBJ1-6,.,TGTGCCAGCAGCCAAGAGACTTATAATTCACCCCTCCACTTT,CASSQETYNSPLHF
once,TRBV27,TRBJ2-7,.,TGTAGGGAGAGTGACGAGCAGTACTTC,CRESDEQYF
.,TRBV3-1/TRBV3-2,TRBJ1-2,.,TGTGCCAGCAGCCAAACAGGGTCCAACTATGGCTACACCTTC,CASSQTGSNYGYTF